What follows are 21 T cell receptor beta chains derived from one specimen sequenced in a study of CD8 T cells in Susac syndrome. Random hexamers were used to reverse transcribe about 0.5 to 1 ug of RNA. TCRdb used MiXCR to reprocess the immunoSEQ multiplex PCR reads, holding one entry per CDR3 protein. The data show approximately 70,000 distinct CDR3 sequences, just under 95% seen once. The sequencing sample was made of CD8+ T cells from PBMCs. These TCRs come from a human donor with multiple sclerosis.

The CDR3 bases are TGTGCCAGCAGTTTCCCCCAGAGGGGCGATGAAAAACTGTTTTTT. Translation: CASSFPQRGDEKLFF. This chain links TRBV28 with TRBJ1-4; TRBD1 is a possible D gene (5 bases). This CDR3 comprises 15 residues. The germline V and J ends were trimmed by 3 bases and 6 bases, with 14 bases remaining between them. Germline loops: CDR1 MDHEN, CDR2 SYDVKM.

V and J are TRBV14 and TRBJ2-7, with 9 bases that match TRBD1. Germline trimming cut 5 bases from V and 5 bases from J; bases unmatched to any gene: 7. Germline lookup yields CDR1 SGHDN and CDR2 FVKESK. The CDR3 has 14 residues. CDR3 region: CASSFRQGVHEQYF. DNA of the CDR3: TGTGCCAGCAGCTTCCGACAGGGGGTCCACGAGCAGTACTTC.

V usage is TRBV3-1 and J usage is TRBJ2-5, with a tentative D call TRBD2 (5 bases). The CDR3 length is 16 residues. Looked up from germline, CDR1 is LGHDT and CDR2 is YNNKEL (reference sequence). Trimming left V 4 bases short and J 4 bases short, with 19 bases between. The CDR3 here is CASSLISVRISETQYF. The CDR3 DNA reads as TGTGCCAGCAGCCTCATTAGCGTGAGAATATCAGAGACCCAGTACTTC.

The chain is built from TRBV6-1 and TRBJ2-6, with D maybe TRBD2 (6 bases). The CDR3 runs to 17 residues. The V gene's germline CDR1 is MNHNS and CDR2 SASEGT. The V and J ends lost 7 bases and 0 bases respectively, with 16 bases between them. In nucleotides, the CDR3 is TGTGCCAGCACCGGGACTTTGGCCAACTCTGGGGCCAACGTCCTGACTTTC. Translated, it gives CASTGTLANSGANVLTF.

The rearrangement uses TRBV29-1 and TRBJ2-1; 9 bases agree with TRBD2. With 2 bases clipped from V and 4 bases from J, the junction kept 9 bases outside the gene matches. Per germline, CDR1 SQVTM and CDR2 ANQGSEA. CDR3 length: 16 residues. CDR3 in DNA: TGCAGCGTTGAACGGCGGGAGGGTCCAGTGTACAATGAGCAGTTCTTC. Translating it yields CSVERREGPVYNEQFF.

The CDR3, as DNA: TGTGCCAGCAGCCCGCACCGAAGTAGAAAACTGTTTTTT. As protein: CASSPHRSRKLFF. J is TRBJ1-4 and V is TRBV5-6; D is ambiguous. The germline V and J ends were trimmed by 4 bases and 10 bases, with 14 bases remaining between them. Germline CDR1 reads SGHDT; CDR2 reads YYEEEE. This CDR3 contains 13 residues.

This chain links TRBV12-3 or TRBV12-4 with TRBJ1-4, with 7 bases lining up with TRBD1. There are 15 residues in the CDR3. V trimming: 2 bases; J trimming: 5 bases; junction bases outside the gene matches: 5. This chain's CDR3 is CASSLREGGNEKLFF. The DNA for the CDR3 is TGTGCCAGCAGTTTAAGGGAAGGGGGCAATGAAAAACTGTTTTTT.

The rearrangement links TRBV27 to TRBJ2-7, with 12 bases that match TRBD2. This CDR3 contains 15 residues. V was clipped by 3 bases and J by 6 bases; unmatched bases: 6. Germline lookup yields CDR1 MNHEY and CDR2 SMNVEV (reference sequence). CDR3 region: CASSLSLAGGLEQYF. CDR3 nucleotides: TGTGCCAGCAGTTTGAGCCTAGCGGGAGGGCTCGAGCAGTACTTC.

V gene TRBV27 combines with J gene TRBJ2-5; TRBD1 might be the D (6 bases). Germline V gene lookup returns CDR1 MNHEY and CDR2 SMNVEV (reference sequence). V lost 5 bases to trimming and J lost 5 bases, with 15 bases between them. The CDR3 loop spans 14 amino acids. Here the CDR3 reads CASSPRQVGETQYF. For the CDR3, the DNA is TGTGCCAGCAGTCCCCGACAGGTGGGGGAGACCCAGTACTTC.

This chain links TRBV13 with TRBJ2-3; 11 bases map to TRBD2. CDR3 size: 17 residues. With V trimmed by 4 bases and J by 0 bases, 6 bases remained unmatched. The germline V gene encodes CDR1 PRHDT and CDR2 FYEKMQ (reference sequence). The CDR3 bases are TGTGCCAGCAGCTCCCGGACTAGCGGGCCTAGCACAGATACGCAGTATTTT. This gives the protein CASSSRTSGPSTDTQYF.

This clonotype has only one observation. The V gene is TRBV20-1, the J gene TRBJ1-5; 8 positions match TRBD1. Germline CDR1 reads DFQATT; CDR2 reads SNEGSKA (reference sequence). This CDR3 is built from 16 residues. J gave up 4 bases and V 1 base, and 9 bases lay outside the gene matches. DNA for the CDR3: TGCAGTGCTAGAGCCTTCGACAGGGGAGATAATCAGCCCCAGCATTTT. This gives the protein CSARAFDRGDNQPQHF.

The chain links TRBV7-8 to TRBJ2-1, with D tentatively TRBD2 (5 bases). There are 13 residues in the CDR3. With 3 bases removed from V and 3 bases from J, the gap between germline ends came to 6 bases. Germline V gene data show CDR1 as SGHVS and CDR2 as FQNEAQ. The chain's CDR3 is CASSFGLYNEQFF. The DNA for the CDR3 is TGTGCCAGCAGCTTTGGACTCTACAATGAGCAGTTCTTC. Drawing the rest from reference TRBV7-8 and TRBJ2-1, the complete variable domain is GAGVSQSPRYKVAKRGQDVALRCDPISGHVSLFWYQQALGQGPEFLTYFQNEAQLDKSGLPSDRFFAERPEGSVSTLKIQRTQQEDSAVYLCASSFGLYNEQFFGPGTRLTVL.

The rearrangement joins TRBV27 to TRBJ2-1, with D perhaps TRBD1 (6 bases). Trimming left V 1 base short and J 6 bases short, with 10 bases between. Germline loops: CDR1 MNHEY, CDR2 SMNVEV (reference sequence). There are 14 residues in the CDR3. CDR3 sequence reads: CASSLLGRGNEQFF. The CDR3 coding sequence is TGTGCCAGCAGTTTATTGGGCAGGGGCAATGAGCAGTTCTTC.

The rearrangement uses TRBV5-4 and TRBJ1-5; no clear D. Germline V lookup: CDR1 SGHNT, CDR2 YYREEE (reference sequence). V lost 3 bases to trimming and J lost 6 bases, with 10 bases between them. The CDR3 has 13 residues. CDR3 nucleotide sequence: TGTGCCAGCAGCTGGGGTGAGGGTCAGCCCCAGCATTTT. It codes for CASSWGEGQPQHF.

The chain couples TRBV4-3 to TRBJ1-1, with D unclear. The V gene's germline CDR1 is LGHNA and CDR2 YSLEER. This CDR3 contains 15 residues. With 1 base removed from V and 3 bases from J, the gap between germline ends came to 12 bases. The CDR3 loop is CASSQVLGGDTEAFF. The CDR3, as DNA: TGCGCCAGCAGCCAAGTGTTGGGTGGAGACACTGAAGCTTTCTTT.

The chain joins TRBV29-1 to TRBJ1-2; perhaps TRBD1 as D (5 bases). Germline V lookup: CDR1 SQVTM, CDR2 ANQGSEA. V was pared by 7 bases and J by 0 bases, with 21 bases between. This CDR3 is built from 16 residues. The CDR3 nucleotides read TGCAGCGACGACTCCAAAGGGGATTGGGCTAACTATGGCTACACCTTC. Protein product: CSDDSKGDWANYGYTF.

The chain combines TRBV9 with TRBJ2-1; tentative D call: TRBD2 (5 bases). The germline V gene encodes CDR1 SGDLS and CDR2 YYNGEE. Trimming took 0 bases from V and 4 from J, leaving 5 bases between them. The CDR3 has 13 amino acids. In DNA form, the CDR3 reads TGTGCCAGCAGCGTAGGGGAGTACAATGAGCAGTTCTTC. It is translated as CASSVGEYNEQFF.

The V and J genes are TRBV3-1 and TRBJ2-7; D is undetermined. Germline V gene sequence: CDR1 LGHDT, CDR2 YNNKEL (reference sequence). This CDR3 contains 15 residues. The germline V and J ends were trimmed by 1 base and 2 bases, with 12 bases remaining between them. The DNA of the CDR3 is TGTGCCAGCAGCCAAGCACAAGCGCCCACCTACGAGCAGTACTTC. Amino acid sequence: CASSQAQAPTYEQYF.

V usage is TRBV20-1 and J usage is TRBJ2-5; 13 bases are shared with TRBD2. Per germline, CDR1 DFQATT and CDR2 SNEGSKA (reference sequence). This CDR3 region has 18 residues. V dropped 4 bases and J dropped 1; count of bases not matched to a gene: 12. The CDR3 DNA sequence: TGCAGTGCTAAACTAGCGGGGGGGCAGCTTGGTACCCAAGAGACCCAGTACTTC. Encoded protein: CSAKLAGGQLGTQETQYF.

This CDR3 is CASSLQSSYEQYF. The CDR3 DNA is TGTGCCAGTAGTTTACAGAGCTCCTACGAGCAGTACTTC. The chain employs TRBV19 and TRBJ2-7; D is uncertain. Trimming shortened V by 5 bases and J by 0 bases, and 8 bases separated the two germline ends. The germline CDR1 and CDR2 sequences are LNHDA and SQIVND (reference sequence). CDR3 length equals 13 residues.

Here the CDR3 reads CASSQGGSAYEQYF. The CDR3 bases are TGCGCCAGCAGCCAAGGCGGATCAGCCTACGAGCAGTACTTC. This chain connects TRBV4-3 to TRBJ2-7; D remains ambiguous. The germline V gene encodes CDR1 LGHNA and CDR2 YSLEER. Trimming removed 1 base at V and 2 bases at J, with 9 bases between. This CDR3 has 14 amino acids.